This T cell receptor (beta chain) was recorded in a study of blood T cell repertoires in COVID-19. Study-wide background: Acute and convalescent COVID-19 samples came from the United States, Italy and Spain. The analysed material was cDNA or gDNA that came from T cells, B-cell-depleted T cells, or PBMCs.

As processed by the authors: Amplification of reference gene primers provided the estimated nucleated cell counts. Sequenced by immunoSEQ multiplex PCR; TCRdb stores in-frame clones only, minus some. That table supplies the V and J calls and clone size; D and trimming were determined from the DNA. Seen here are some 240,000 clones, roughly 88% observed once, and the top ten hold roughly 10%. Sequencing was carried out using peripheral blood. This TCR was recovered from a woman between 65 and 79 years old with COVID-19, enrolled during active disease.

Here the CDR3 reads CATSDPGQGSSTDTQYF. Written as DNA, the CDR3 is TGTGCCACCAGTGACCCGGGACAGGGCTCTAGCACAGATACGCAGTATTTT. V and J are TRBV24-1 and TRBJ2-3; 9 bases line up with TRBD1. CDR3 length: 17 residues. With V trimmed by 4 bases and J by 0 bases, 7 bases remained unmatched. Germline V gene sequence: CDR1 KGHDR, CDR2 SFDVKD.